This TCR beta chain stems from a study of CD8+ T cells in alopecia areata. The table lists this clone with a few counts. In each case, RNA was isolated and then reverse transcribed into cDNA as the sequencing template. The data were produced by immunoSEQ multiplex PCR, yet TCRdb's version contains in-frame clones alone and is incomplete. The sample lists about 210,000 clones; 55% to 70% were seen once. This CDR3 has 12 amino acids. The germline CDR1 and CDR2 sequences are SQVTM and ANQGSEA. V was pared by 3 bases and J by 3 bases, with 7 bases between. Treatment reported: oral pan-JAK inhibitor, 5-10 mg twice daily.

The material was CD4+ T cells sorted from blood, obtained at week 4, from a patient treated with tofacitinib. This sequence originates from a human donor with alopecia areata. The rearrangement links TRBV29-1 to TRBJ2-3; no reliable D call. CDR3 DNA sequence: TGCAGCGTTGACTACAGTACAGATACGCAGTATTTT. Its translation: CSVDYSTDTQYF.